These 4 T cell receptor beta chains were all obtained from the same sample, sequenced in a study of blood T cell repertoires in COVID-19. Assay: immunoSEQ multiplex PCR; the TCRdb copy retains only in-frame clones and omits some. Among under 250,000 clones listed, 92% were seen once. The sample taken for sequencing was peripheral blood. These TCRs come from a man in his fifties or sixties with COVID-19, enrolled during active disease.

In this sample, this clone turned up once. The V and J genes are TRBV6-5 and TRBJ1-5; no clear D. CDR3 length equals 13 residues. Trimming stripped 6 bases from V and 3 bases from J, with 9 bases between. The germline V gene has CDR1 MNHEY and CDR2 SVGAGI. CDR3 sequence (DNA): TGTGCCAGCAGCCCCAGTGACAATCAGCCCCAGCATTTT. It codes for CASSPSDNQPQHF.

This clone was detected only a few times. The CDR3, as DNA: TGTGCCAGCAGTTACTCGAACGGGAACACTGAAGCTTTCTTT. Translated: CASSYSNGNTEAFF. The chain carries TRBV6-2 or TRBV6-3 and TRBJ1-1; D remains ambiguous. V lost 0 bases and J 1 base, leaving 6 bases between the germline ends. Germline V CDR1 and CDR2: MNHEY, SVGEGT. The CDR3 is made up of 14 amino acids.

The chain employs TRBV19 and TRBJ1-2; 7 positions agree with TRBD1. CDR3 length: 15 residues. Germline CDR1 is LNHDA and CDR2 is SQIVND (reference sequence). The V gene end was trimmed by 3 bases and the J gene end by 7 bases; junction bases not matched to a gene: 11. CDR3 coding DNA: TGTGCCAGTAGTATCGAACAGGGGTCGAGGAGTGGCTACACCTTC. Translated, it gives CASSIEQGSRSGYTF. Complete variable domain (other parts from reference TRBV19 and TRBJ1-2): DGGITQSPKYLFRKEGQNVTLSCEQNLNHDAMYWYRQDPGQGLRLIYYSQIVNDFQKGDIAEGYSVSREKKESFPLTVTSAQKNPTAFYLCASSIEQGSRSGYTFGSGTRLTVV.

The CDR3 nucleotides are TGTGCCACACAATTCTCTGGAAACACCATATATTTT. This sequence encodes CATQFSGNTIYF. V and J are TRBV25-1 and TRBJ1-3; D gene ambiguous. CDR3 length: 12 amino acids. Trimming pared 10 bases from V and 0 bases from J, leaving 7 bases between. The germline CDR1 and CDR2 sequences are MGHDK and SYGVNS.